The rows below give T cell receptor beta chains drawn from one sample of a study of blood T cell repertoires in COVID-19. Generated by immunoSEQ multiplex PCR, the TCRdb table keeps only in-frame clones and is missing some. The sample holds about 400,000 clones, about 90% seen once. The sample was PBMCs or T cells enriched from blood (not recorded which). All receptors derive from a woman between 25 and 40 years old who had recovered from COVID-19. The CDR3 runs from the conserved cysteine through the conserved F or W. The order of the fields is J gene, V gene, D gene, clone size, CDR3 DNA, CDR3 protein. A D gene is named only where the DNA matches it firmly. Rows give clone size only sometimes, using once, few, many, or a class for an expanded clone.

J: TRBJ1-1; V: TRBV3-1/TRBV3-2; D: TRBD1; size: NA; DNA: TGTGCCAGCAGCCAAGGGACAGGGAGGTGGGCTTTCTTT; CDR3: CASSQGTGRWAFF
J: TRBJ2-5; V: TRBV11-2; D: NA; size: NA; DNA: TGTGCCAGCGAGGGACTTCAAGAGACCCAGTACTTC; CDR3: CASEGLQETQYF
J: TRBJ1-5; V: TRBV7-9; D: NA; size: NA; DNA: TGTGCCAGCAGCTCTAAGGCCGGGGGGAAGTCTTTCAATCAGCCCCAGCATTTT; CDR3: CASSSKAGGKSFNQPQHF
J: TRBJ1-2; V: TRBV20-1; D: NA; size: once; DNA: TGCAGTGCTACTACAGGGACTGGCTACACCTTC; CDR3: CSATTGTGYTF
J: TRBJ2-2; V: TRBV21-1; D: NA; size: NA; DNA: TGTGCCAGCAGCAAAGATGCCGGACTAGTCCCCGGGGAGCTGTTTTTT; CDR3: CASSKDAGLVPGELFF
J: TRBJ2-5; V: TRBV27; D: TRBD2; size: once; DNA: TGTGCCAGTACCACTAGCGGGGGGTACCAAGAGACCCAGTACTTC; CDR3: CASTTSGGYQETQYF
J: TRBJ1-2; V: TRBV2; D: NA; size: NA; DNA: TGTGCCAGCAGTGAATTTAGGACAGCTCTTGATGGCTACACCTTC; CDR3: CASSEFRTALDGYTF
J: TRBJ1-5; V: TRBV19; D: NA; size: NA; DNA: TGTGCCAGTAGTATTTATGCGGGTAGCAATCAGCCCCAGCATTTT; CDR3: CASSIYAGSNQPQHF
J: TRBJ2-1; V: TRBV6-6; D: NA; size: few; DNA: TGTGCCAGCACCACAGAGGACACGCCTTGGTTCTTC; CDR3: CASTTEDTPWFF
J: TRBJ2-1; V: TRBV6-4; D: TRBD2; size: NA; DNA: TGTGCCAGCAGCACGGGGGGGGACAATGAGCAGTTCTTC; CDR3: CASSTGGDNEQFF
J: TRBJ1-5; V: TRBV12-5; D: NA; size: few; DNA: TGTGCTAGTGGACTTGCGACAGGCGCTTATAGCAATCAGCCCCAGCATTTT; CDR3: CASGLATGAYSNQPQHF
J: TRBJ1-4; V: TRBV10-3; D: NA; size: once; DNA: TGTGCCATCAGTGAGAGTTTCGGGGTTTTTGGTGAAAAACTGTTTTTT; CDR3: CAISESFGVFGEKLFF
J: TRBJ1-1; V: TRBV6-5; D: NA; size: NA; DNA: TGTGCCAGCAGGGGTCGGGTCACTGAAGCTTTCTTT; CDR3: CASRGRVTEAFF
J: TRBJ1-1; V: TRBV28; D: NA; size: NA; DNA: TGTGCCAGCACCAGGTCAGGATTGAGCCCTGAAGCTTTCTTT; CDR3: CASTRSGLSPEAFF
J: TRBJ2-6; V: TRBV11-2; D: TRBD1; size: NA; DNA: TGTGCCAGCAGCCCGCGGACAGGGAGAATCTCTGGGGCCAACGTCCTGACTTTC; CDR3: CASSPRTGRISGANVLTF
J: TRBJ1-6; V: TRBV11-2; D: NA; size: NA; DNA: TGTGCCAGCAGCTTAAGACAGGCACCCCTCCACTTT; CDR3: CASSLRQAPLHF
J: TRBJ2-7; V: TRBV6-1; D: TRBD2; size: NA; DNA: TGTGCCAGCAGTGAAACGGCTAGCGGAGCCTACGAGCAGTACTTC; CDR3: CASSETASGAYEQYF
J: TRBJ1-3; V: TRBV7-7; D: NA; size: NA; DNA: TGTGCTAGCAGCCTCTCGGGGGACGGCTCCTCTGGAAACACCATATATTTT; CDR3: CASSLSGDGSSGNTIYF
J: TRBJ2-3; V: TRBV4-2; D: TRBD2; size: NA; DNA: TGTGCCAGCAGCCACCCTCCCCGAGCTAGCGGGGCTTCAGATACGCAGTATTTT; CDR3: CASSHPPRASGASDTQYF
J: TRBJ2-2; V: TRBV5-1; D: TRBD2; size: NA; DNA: TGCGCCAGCAGCTTGAGCGCGACTAGCGGGATCGCAAGCGGGGAGCTGTTTTTT; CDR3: CASSLSATSGIASGELFF
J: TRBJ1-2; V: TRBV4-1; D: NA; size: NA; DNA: TGCGCCAGCAGCCAAGAGACACTTAACTATGGCTACACCTTC; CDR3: CASSQETLNYGYTF
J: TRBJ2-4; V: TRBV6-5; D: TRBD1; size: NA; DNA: TGTGCCAGCAGCTCCAGACAGGGAATAGACATTCAGTACTTC; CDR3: CASSSRQGIDIQYF
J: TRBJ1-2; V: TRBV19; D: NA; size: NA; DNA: TGTGCCAGTAGTATCCCCGGACAAGTAAACTATGGCTACACCTTC; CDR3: CASSIPGQVNYGYTF
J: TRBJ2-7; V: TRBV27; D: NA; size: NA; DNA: TGTGCCAGCAGCCCTCGACAGGACTCCTACGAGCAGTACTTC; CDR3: CASSPRQDSYEQYF
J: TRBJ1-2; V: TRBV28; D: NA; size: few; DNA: TGTGCCAGCAGTTTAGGCAGGGACTATGGCTACACCTTC; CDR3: CASSLGRDYGYTF
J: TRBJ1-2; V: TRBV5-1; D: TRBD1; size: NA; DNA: TGCGCCAGCAGCTCCGGGACAGGGCTCGATGGCTACACCTTC; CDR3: CASSSGTGLDGYTF
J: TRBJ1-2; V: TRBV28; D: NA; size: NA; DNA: TGTGCCAGCACCAGGGATAGGGTCTATGGCTACACCTTC; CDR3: CASTRDRVYGYTF
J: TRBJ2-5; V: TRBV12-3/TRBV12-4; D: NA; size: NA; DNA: TGTGCCAGCAGTTTAGCCCTCGGCAGGGGGGAGTACTTC; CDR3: CASSLALGRGEYF
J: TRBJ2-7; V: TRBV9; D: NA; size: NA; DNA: TGTGCCAGCAGCGTCGGGGGTAGTACCCACGAGCAGTACTTC; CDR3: CASSVGGSTHEQYF
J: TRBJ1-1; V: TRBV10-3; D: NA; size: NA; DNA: TGTGCCACAACCCTGACAGTGAACACTGAAGCTTTCTTT; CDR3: CATTLTVNTEAFF
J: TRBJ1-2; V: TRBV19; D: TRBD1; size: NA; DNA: TGTGCCAGTATCTCAATCGGACAGGGAAATTTTTATGGCTACACCTTC; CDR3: CASISIGQGNFYGYTF